The rows below give T cell receptor beta chains drawn from one sample of a study of T cells in Graves' hyperthyroidism and ophthalmopathy. TCRdb itself ran the multiplex PCR reads through MiXCR, one entry per CDR3 protein. Of some 350,000 distinct CDR3 sequences listed, roughly 25% are singletons. Sequences were obtained from blood. The receptors shown here come from a man aged 45-65 years with Graves' hyperthyroidism. The CDR3 runs from the conserved cysteine through the conserved F or W. A D gene is named only where the DNA matches it firmly. Expanded clones are given a class, and other clones once, few, many or no size at all.

v_call: TRBV5-4
d_call: TRBD2
cdr3_length: 15
clone_size: NA
j_call: TRBJ2-2
cdr3_aa: CASSLGLAGGGELFF
cdr3_nt: TGTGCCAGCAGCTTAGGACTAGCGGGTGGCGGGGAGCTGTTTTTT

v_call: TRBV28
d_call: NA
cdr3_length: 13
clone_size: few
j_call: TRBJ2-2
cdr3_aa: CASRELDSGELFF
cdr3_nt: TGTGCCAGCAGAGAACTAGATTCCGGGGAGCTGTTTTTT

v_call: TRBV5-1
d_call: NA
cdr3_length: 15
clone_size: few
j_call: TRBJ1-1
cdr3_aa: CASSLVGPVNTEAFF
cdr3_nt: TGCGCCAGCAGCTTGGTGGGGCCGGTGAACACTGAAGCTTTCTTT

v_call: TRBV6-2/TRBV6-3
d_call: NA
cdr3_length: 13
clone_size: NA
j_call: TRBJ1-1
cdr3_aa: CASSYSKDTEAFF
cdr3_nt: TGTGCCAGCAGTTACTCGAAAGACACTGAAGCTTTCTTT

v_call: TRBV6-1
d_call: NA
cdr3_length: 13
clone_size: many
j_call: TRBJ2-1
cdr3_aa: CASSVDMTSEQFF
cdr3_nt: TGTGCCAGCAGCGTGGACATGACCAGCGAGCAGTTCTTC

v_call: TRBV24-1
d_call: TRBD1
cdr3_length: 16
clone_size: NA
j_call: TRBJ2-3
cdr3_aa: CATSDLGTGLTDTQYF
cdr3_nt: TGTGCCACCAGTGACCTCGGGACAGGGCTCACAGATACGCAGTATTTT

v_call: TRBV12-3/TRBV12-4
d_call: TRBD2
cdr3_length: 15
clone_size: many
j_call: TRBJ2-3
cdr3_aa: CASSPSGTPTDTQYF
cdr3_nt: TGTGCCAGCAGTCCTAGCGGGACCCCGACAGATACGCAGTATTTT

v_call: TRBV29-1
d_call: TRBD1
cdr3_length: 13
clone_size: NA
j_call: TRBJ1-1
cdr3_aa: CSVRDRGLREAFF
cdr3_nt: TGCAGCGTCCGGGACAGGGGGCTCCGGGAAGCTTTCTTT

v_call: TRBV6-9
d_call: TRBD2
cdr3_length: 16
clone_size: NA
j_call: TRBJ2-1
cdr3_aa: CASSYPGTSVRVEQFF
cdr3_nt: TGTGCCAGCAGTTACCCGGGGACTAGCGTGAGGGTTGAGCAGTTCTTC

v_call: TRBV6-1
d_call: TRBD2
cdr3_length: 17
clone_size: NA
j_call: TRBJ2-2
cdr3_aa: CASRHLAGDGNTGELFF
cdr3_nt: TGTGCCAGCAGGCATCTAGCGGGAGACGGGAACACCGGGGAGCTGTTTTTT

v_call: TRBV25-1
d_call: NA
cdr3_length: 14
clone_size: NA
j_call: TRBJ2-1
cdr3_aa: CASSGLASYNEQFF
cdr3_nt: TGTGCCAGCAGTGGTCTGGCCTCCTACAATGAGCAGTTCTTC

v_call: TRBV11-2
d_call: NA
cdr3_length: 16
clone_size: few
j_call: TRBJ2-7
cdr3_aa: CASSPTSQAGAYEQYF
cdr3_nt: TGCGCCAGCAGCCCAACGTCACAAGCTGGGGCCTACGAGCAGTACTTC

v_call: TRBV20-1
d_call: TRBD2
cdr3_length: 18
clone_size: NA
j_call: TRBJ2-1
cdr3_aa: CSASHDPLAGGFYNEQFF
cdr3_nt: TGCAGTGCTAGCCACGACCCATTAGCGGGAGGATTCTACAATGAGCAGTTCTTC

v_call: TRBV27
d_call: TRBD2
cdr3_length: 16
clone_size: few
j_call: TRBJ2-5
cdr3_aa: CASSTWTSGTQETQYF
cdr3_nt: TGTGCCAGCAGTACCTGGACTAGCGGGACCCAAGAGACCCAGTACTTC

v_call: TRBV20-1
d_call: NA
cdr3_length: 12
clone_size: many
j_call: TRBJ2-5
cdr3_aa: CSARGPWETQYF
cdr3_nt: TGCAGTGCTAGGGGCCCGTGGGAGACCCAGTACTTC

v_call: TRBV4-1
d_call: NA
cdr3_length: 16
clone_size: few
j_call: TRBJ1-1
cdr3_aa: CASSQVREPLNTEAFF
cdr3_nt: TGCGCCAGCAGCCAAGTTAGGGAGCCATTGAACACTGAAGCTTTCTTT

v_call: TRBV3-1
d_call: NA
cdr3_length: 15
clone_size: NA
j_call: TRBJ2-2
cdr3_aa: CASSLAIGRTGELFF
cdr3_nt: TGTGCCAGCAGCTTAGCGATAGGAAGAACCGGGGAGCTGTTTTTT

v_call: TRBV12-3/TRBV12-4
d_call: TRBD2
cdr3_length: 13
clone_size: NA
j_call: TRBJ2-1
cdr3_aa: CASSYLAVDEQFF
cdr3_nt: TGTGCCAGCAGCTACCTAGCGGTAGATGAGCAGTTCTTC

v_call: TRBV30
d_call: NA
cdr3_length: 13
clone_size: NA
j_call: TRBJ1-1
cdr3_aa: CAWSVGRNTEAFF
cdr3_nt: TGTGCCTGGAGTGTTGGGCGTAACACTGAAGCTTTCTTT

v_call: TRBV20-1
d_call: NA
cdr3_length: 12
clone_size: NA
j_call: TRBJ1-4
cdr3_aa: CSAGETNEKLFF
cdr3_nt: TGCAGTGCAGGGGAGACTAATGAAAAACTGTTTTTT

v_call: TRBV27
d_call: NA
cdr3_length: 12
clone_size: NA
j_call: TRBJ2-7
cdr3_aa: CASTDRSHEQYF
cdr3_nt: TGTGCCAGTACCGACAGGTCTCACGAGCAGTACTTC

v_call: TRBV7-2
d_call: TRBD2
cdr3_length: 14
clone_size: few
j_call: TRBJ2-2
cdr3_aa: CANSFRGRDGELFF
cdr3_nt: TGTGCCAACAGCTTTCGCGGGAGGGACGGGGAGCTGTTTTTT

v_call: TRBV3-1
d_call: NA
cdr3_length: 17
clone_size: few
j_call: TRBJ1-3
cdr3_aa: CASSAGQLAFSGNTIYF
cdr3_nt: TGTGCCAGCAGCGCAGGACAGCTTGCCTTCTCTGGAAACACCATATATTTT

v_call: TRBV11-2
d_call: NA
cdr3_length: 16
clone_size: few
j_call: TRBJ2-5
cdr3_aa: CASSLGGPFPGETQYF
cdr3_nt: TGTGCCAGCAGCTTAGGAGGACCCTTCCCGGGGGAGACCCAGTACTTC

v_call: TRBV2
d_call: TRBD1
cdr3_length: 15
clone_size: many
j_call: TRBJ1-2
cdr3_aa: CASSEEGGEGYGYTF
cdr3_nt: TGTGCCAGCAGTGAAGAAGGGGGCGAAGGCTATGGCTACACCTTC

v_call: TRBV7-2
d_call: NA
cdr3_length: 13
clone_size: few
j_call: TRBJ1-4
cdr3_aa: CASSPDRSEKLFF
cdr3_nt: TGTGCCAGCAGCCCAGACAGATCTGAAAAACTGTTTTTT

v_call: TRBV6-1
d_call: NA
cdr3_length: 18
clone_size: NA
j_call: TRBJ1-1
cdr3_aa: CATNDSGVSGFVNTEAFF
cdr3_nt: TGTGCCACTAATGACAGCGGTGTGTCAGGGTTTGTGAACACTGAAGCTTTCTTT

v_call: TRBV20-1
d_call: TRBD2
cdr3_length: 13
clone_size: NA
j_call: TRBJ2-1
cdr3_aa: CSARSGLVGEQFF
cdr3_nt: TGCAGTGCTAGATCTGGACTAGTAGGGGAGCAGTTCTTC

v_call: TRBV5-1
d_call: NA
cdr3_length: 12
clone_size: few
j_call: TRBJ2-5
cdr3_aa: CASSFNEETQYF
cdr3_nt: TGCGCCAGCAGCTTTAATGAAGAGACCCAGTACTTC

v_call: TRBV3-1
d_call: NA
cdr3_length: 15
clone_size: few
j_call: TRBJ2-3
cdr3_aa: CASSQGPASTDTQYF
cdr3_nt: TGTGCCAGCAGCCAAGGCCCCGCTAGCACAGATACGCAGTATTTT

v_call: TRBV5-1
d_call: NA
cdr3_length: 13
clone_size: NA
j_call: TRBJ1-1
cdr3_aa: CASSGTLNTEAFF
cdr3_nt: TGCGCCAGCAGTGGCACCCTGAACACTGAAGCTTTCTTT

v_call: TRBV2
d_call: NA
cdr3_length: 15
clone_size: many
j_call: TRBJ2-3
cdr3_aa: CASSVARERTDTQYF
cdr3_nt: TGTGCCAGCAGTGTAGCCCGGGAGCGCACAGATACGCAGTATTTT

v_call: TRBV7-9
d_call: NA
cdr3_length: 16
clone_size: NA
j_call: TRBJ1-2
cdr3_aa: CASSLGAGGPNYGYTF
cdr3_nt: TGTGCCAGCAGCTTAGGAGCCGGGGGGCCTAACTATGGCTACACCTTC

v_call: TRBV7-3
d_call: NA
cdr3_length: 20
clone_size: NA
j_call: TRBJ2-2
cdr3_aa: CASSLRPSSPRGSNTGELFF
cdr3_nt: TGTGCCAGCAGCTTAAGACCCTCTTCCCCTCGGGGTTCGAACACCGGGGAGCTGTTTTTT

v_call: TRBV5-1
d_call: TRBD1
cdr3_length: 15
clone_size: NA
j_call: TRBJ1-4
cdr3_aa: CASSTPGQNNEKLFF
cdr3_nt: TGCGCCAGCAGCACTCCGGGACAGAATAATGAAAAACTGTTTTTT

v_call: TRBV7-9
d_call: TRBD2
cdr3_length: 13
clone_size: many
j_call: TRBJ2-5
cdr3_aa: CASSLGGSETQYF
cdr3_nt: TGTGCCAGCAGCTTGGGAGGGAGCGAGACCCAGTACTTC

v_call: TRBV19
d_call: NA
cdr3_length: 13
clone_size: NA
j_call: TRBJ1-1
cdr3_aa: CASSRSWDTEAFF
cdr3_nt: TGTGCCAGTAGTAGATCTTGGGACACTGAAGCTTTCTTT

v_call: TRBV12-5
d_call: NA
cdr3_length: 13
clone_size: NA
j_call: TRBJ1-2
cdr3_aa: CASGSFRGYGYTF
cdr3_nt: TGTGCTAGTGGTTCATTCAGGGGCTATGGCTACACCTTC

v_call: TRBV7-2
d_call: NA
cdr3_length: 16
clone_size: NA
j_call: TRBJ2-1
cdr3_aa: CASSDITRPDYNEQFF
cdr3_nt: TGTGCCAGCAGCGACATTACTAGGCCCGACTACAATGAGCAGTTCTTC

v_call: TRBV2
d_call: NA
cdr3_length: 14
clone_size: few
j_call: TRBJ1-5
cdr3_aa: CASREGTRGQPQHF
cdr3_nt: TGTGCCAGCAGGGAGGGGACCCGGGGTCAGCCCCAGCATTTT

v_call: TRBV20-1
d_call: TRBD2
cdr3_length: 14
clone_size: once
j_call: TRBJ2-1
cdr3_aa: CSATVAGANNEQFF
cdr3_nt: TGCAGTGCGACAGTAGCGGGTGCGAACAATGAGCAGTTCTTC

v_call: TRBV29-1
d_call: TRBD1
cdr3_length: 14
clone_size: NA
j_call: TRBJ1-3
cdr3_aa: CGVLQGSSGNTIYF
cdr3_nt: TGCGGCGTCCTACAGGGGAGCTCTGGAAACACCATATATTTT

v_call: TRBV29-1
d_call: TRBD1
cdr3_length: 12
clone_size: NA
j_call: TRBJ1-2
cdr3_aa: CSVWDSPYGYTF
cdr3_nt: TGCAGCGTCTGGGACAGTCCCTATGGCTACACCTTC

v_call: TRBV6-1
d_call: NA
cdr3_length: 12
clone_size: few
j_call: TRBJ2-7
cdr3_aa: CASGYGRYEQYF
cdr3_nt: TGTGCCAGCGGTTATGGGCGGTACGAGCAGTACTTC

v_call: TRBV6-5
d_call: NA
cdr3_length: 12
clone_size: NA
j_call: TRBJ1-1
cdr3_aa: CASSYSGGEAFF
cdr3_nt: TGTGCCAGCAGTTACTCCGGGGGTGAAGCTTTCTTT

v_call: TRBV6-5
d_call: TRBD1
cdr3_length: 17
clone_size: many
j_call: TRBJ2-7
cdr3_aa: CASSYRAQGALPYEQYF
cdr3_nt: TGTGCCAGCAGTTACCGAGCGCAGGGGGCTCTTCCCTACGAGCAGTACTTC

v_call: TRBV7-2
d_call: NA
cdr3_length: 15
clone_size: NA
j_call: TRBJ2-2
cdr3_aa: CASSLLSSDTGELFF
cdr3_nt: TGTGCCAGCAGCTTACTCTCTAGCGACACCGGGGAGCTGTTTTTT

v_call: TRBV28
d_call: NA
cdr3_length: 12
clone_size: many
j_call: TRBJ2-1
cdr3_aa: CASRTVDNEQFF
cdr3_nt: TGTGCCAGCAGAACGGTAGACAATGAGCAGTTCTTC

v_call: TRBV6-5
d_call: NA
cdr3_length: 15
clone_size: NA
j_call: TRBJ1-2
cdr3_aa: CASSYSYRTNYGYTF
cdr3_nt: TGTGCTAGCAGTTACTCTTACCGGACAAACTATGGCTACACCTTC

v_call: TRBV6-5
d_call: NA
cdr3_length: 17
clone_size: few
j_call: TRBJ2-6
cdr3_aa: CASSYSQGLSGANVLTF
cdr3_nt: TGTGCCAGCAGTTACTCGCAGGGACTCTCTGGGGCCAACGTCCTGACTTTC

v_call: TRBV7-9
d_call: TRBD1
cdr3_length: 16
clone_size: few
j_call: TRBJ2-7
cdr3_aa: CASSRRGTENAYEQYF
cdr3_nt: TGTGCCAGCAGCCGAAGAGGGACAGAGAATGCCTACGAGCAGTACTTC

v_call: TRBV2
d_call: NA
cdr3_length: 14
clone_size: NA
j_call: TRBJ2-7
cdr3_aa: CASSTGRGPYEQYF
cdr3_nt: TGTGCCAGCAGTACCGGCAGGGGCCCCTACGAGCAGTACTTC

v_call: TRBV28
d_call: TRBD2
cdr3_length: 15
clone_size: few
j_call: TRBJ2-7
cdr3_aa: CASSFGAGATYEQYF
cdr3_nt: TGTGCCAGCAGTTTCGGAGCGGGGGCTACCTACGAGCAGTACTTC